Below are 8 T cell receptor beta chains sequenced from a single sample in a study of regulatory and conventional T cells in RAG deficiency. Conventional CD4+ T cells were sorted from blood as CD25-low CD127-high cells. Measured with immunoSEQ multiplex PCR; TCRdb has only the in-frame clones, and not every one. The data hold 7,000 to 9,500 clones, with about 95% observed a single time. The sequencing input was CD4+ effector T cells sorted from blood. The receptor set was obtained from a human donor with RAG deficiency presenting as severe combined immunodeficiency.

The V call is TRBV2, the J call TRBJ2-7; no definite D call. V shed 0 bases and J shed 1 base, with 4 bases lying between them. The CDR3 spans 13 residues. Germline assignment: CDR1 SNHLY and CDR2 FYNNEI. The chain's CDR3 is CASSEAFSYEQYF. The CDR3 DNA is TGTGCCAGCAGTGAAGCATTTTCCTACGAGCAGTACTTC.

The rearrangement links TRBV5-1 to TRBJ2-1, with 10 bases that match TRBD1. The CDR3 runs 17 residues. Looked up from germline, CDR1 is SGHRS and CDR2 is YFSETQ. J lost 4 bases, V lost 4 bases, and 11 bases had no gene match. In DNA, the CDR3 is TGCGCCAGCAGCCCTCACCCCCCGGGACAGGGGTACAATGAGCAGTTCTTC. This gives the protein CASSPHPPGQGYNEQFF. Variable domain in full (rest from reference TRBV5-1 and TRBJ2-1): KAGVTQTPRYLIKTRGQQVTLSCSPISGHRSVSWYQQTPGQGLQFLFEYFSETQRNKGNFPGRFSGRQFSNSRSEMNVSTLELGDSALYLCASSPHPPGQGYNEQFFGPGTRLTVL.

The chain has TRBV19 and TRBJ1-2, with TRBD1 identical over 11 bases. CDR1 and CDR2 (germline): LNHDA, SQIVND (reference sequence). The CDR3 sequence is 16 residues long. V was clipped by 3 bases and J by 7 bases; unmatched bases: 10. The CDR3, as DNA: TGTGCCAGTAGTATCCCCTACTCCGGGACAGGGGGTGGCTACACCTTC. Its protein product is CASSIPYSGTGGGYTF.

This clone was found once. V is TRBV7-2 and J is TRBJ1-1; 8 bases fit TRBD1. Germline CDR1 SGHTA, CDR2 FQGNSA. Losses at the gene ends were 5 bases for V and 4 bases for J; bases not matched to a gene: 9. The CDR3 length is 15 residues. CDR3 sequence: CASSAWTGTGTEAFF. The DNA of the CDR3 is TGTGCCAGCAGCGCCTGGACAGGGACGGGCACTGAAGCTTTCTTT.

This clone occurred once. The genes are TRBV5-1 and TRBJ1-4; D ambiguous. Germline V gives CDR1 SGHRS, CDR2 YFSETQ. V shed 5 bases and J shed 0 bases, with 11 bases lying between them. This CDR3 is built from 15 residues. In nucleotides, the CDR3 is TGCGCCAGCAGAAACAACCCTGCAACTAATGAAAAACTGTTTTTT. This gives the protein CASRNNPATNEKLFF.

The V gene is TRBV10-1, the J gene TRBJ2-1; TRBD2 matches 11 bases. Germline V gene data show CDR1 as WNHNN and CDR2 as SYGVQD (reference sequence). CDR3 length: 18 amino acids. The V gene end was trimmed by 6 bases and the J gene end by 6 bases; junction bases not matched to a gene: 16. The CDR3 is CASSRLAGSPNSLNEQFF. The DNA of the CDR3 is TGCGCCAGCAGCCGACTAGCGGGATCTCCCAACTCCCTCAATGAGCAGTTCTTC.

The V gene is TRBV5-1, the J gene TRBJ2-1; D is unresolved. The V gene's germline CDR1 is SGHRS and CDR2 YFSETQ. This CDR3 spans 14 amino acids. Trimming stripped 0 bases from V and 4 bases from J, with 8 bases between. CDR3 nucleotide sequence: TGCGCCAGCAGCTTGGGATGGCAGTACAATGAGCAGTTCTTC. Protein product: CASSLGWQYNEQFF. The entire variable domain, with the rest obtained from reference TRBV5-1 and TRBJ2-1, is as follows: KAGVTQTPRYLIKTRGQQVTLSCSPISGHRSVSWYQQTPGQGLQFLFEYFSETQRNKGNFPGRFSGRQFSNSRSEMNVSTLELGDSALYLCASSLGWQYNEQFFGPGTRLTVL.

J is TRBJ2-5 and V is TRBV19; D is tentatively TRBD1 or TRBD2 (5 bases each). This CDR3 is 16 amino acids long. Trimming cost V 6 bases and J 2 bases, with 19 bases left between them. Germline assignment: CDR1 LNHDA and CDR2 SQIVND (reference sequence). CDR3 DNA: TGTGCCAGTAGCATTAACCTGGGACGGGGTCAAGAGACCCAGTACTTC. It encodes CASSINLGRGQETQYF.